A selection of T cell receptor beta chains follows, all from one sample in a study of cytomegalovirus exposure and HLA in healthy donors. Profiling relied on immunoSEQ multiplex PCR, and the TCRdb table lists in-frame clones only, not all of them. This table holds 130,000 to 150,000 clones, around 88% found once. Sequencing was performed on PBMCs. The receptors originated from a woman between 18 and 29 years old in good health and CMV-seropositive. Both conserved end residues are part of each CDR3. The order of the fields is D gene, clone size, J gene, V gene, CDR3 protein, CDR3 DNA. D genes are given only for firm matches. For some rows the clone size is stated as once, few or many, or as a class when expanded; others skip it.

d_gene: .; abundance: once; j_gene: TRBJ1-2; v_gene: TRBV28; CDR3aa: CASSLVSGFGYGYTF; CDR3nt: TGTGCCAGCAGTTTAGTATCGGGATTTGGCTATGGCTACACCTTC
d_gene: .; abundance: .; j_gene: TRBJ1-1; v_gene: TRBV18; CDR3aa: CASSLRNLHSGLMNTEAFF; CDR3nt: TGTGCCAGCTCACTCCGGAACCTGCATTCGGGACTCATGAACACTGAAGCTTTCTTT
d_gene: .; abundance: .; j_gene: TRBJ1-2; v_gene: TRBV19; CDR3aa: CATSSYETAYGYTF; CDR3nt: TGTGCCACTTCCTCTTACGAGACAGCATATGGCTACACCTTC
d_gene: .; abundance: .; j_gene: TRBJ2-1; v_gene: TRBV7-9; CDR3aa: CASSLGSGYNEQFF; CDR3nt: TGTGCCAGCAGCTTAGGGTCCGGGTACAATGAGCAGTTCTTC
d_gene: .; abundance: .; j_gene: TRBJ1-4; v_gene: TRBV5-4; CDR3aa: CASSSDIGSWDEKLFF; CDR3nt: TGTGCCAGCAGCTCGGACATTGGGTCTTGGGATGAAAAACTGTTTTTT
d_gene: .; abundance: .; j_gene: TRBJ2-7; v_gene: TRBV6-5; CDR3aa: CASSPLERNGQYF; CDR3nt: TGTGCCAGCAGCCCCCTAGAGAGGAACGGGCAGTACTTC
d_gene: .; abundance: once; j_gene: TRBJ2-1; v_gene: TRBV9; CDR3aa: CASSVSNSYNEQFF; CDR3nt: TGTGCCAGCAGCGTATCAAACTCCTACAATGAGCAGTTCTTC
d_gene: .; abundance: .; j_gene: TRBJ2-7; v_gene: TRBV6-1; CDR3aa: CASSENIGLHLEQYF; CDR3nt: TGTGCCAGCAGTGAAAATATCGGTCTTCACCTCGAGCAGTACTTC
d_gene: .; abundance: few; j_gene: TRBJ1-1; v_gene: TRBV14; CDR3aa: CASSSRRTEAFF; CDR3nt: TGTGCCAGCAGCTCCAGACGGACAGAAGCTTTCTTT
d_gene: .; abundance: .; j_gene: TRBJ2-1; v_gene: TRBV19; CDR3aa: CASLGPGYNEQFF; CDR3nt: TGTGCCAGCCTCGGCCCGGGCTACAATGAGCAGTTCTTC